The clone carrying this T cell receptor (beta chain) was counted ten times or more. TCRdb itself ran the multiplex PCR reads through MiXCR, one entry per CDR3 protein. The sample consists of tens of thousands of distinct CDR3 sequences, under 25% of them appearing once. This record comes from a study of breast tumors, draining lymph nodes, adjacent tissues. This CDR3 spans 10 amino acids. Germline assignment: CDR1 SQVTM and CDR2 ANQGSEA. The V and J ends lost 3 bases and 8 bases respectively, with 7 bases between them. Specimen: breast tumor tissue. This chain links TRBV29-1 with TRBJ1-2; D not certain. The TCR comes from a female donor with breast cancer. Some clones in this sample may be carry-over from other donors' samples. The CDR3 here is CSVDLGGYTF. The CDR3 DNA is TGCAGCGTTGATTTAGGAGGCTACACCTTC. Full variable domain (rest looked up from reference TRBV29-1 and TRBJ1-2): SAVISQKPSRDICQRGTSLTIQCQVDSQVTMMFWYRQQPGQSLTLIATANQGSEATYESGFVIDKFPISRPNLTFSTLTVSNMSPEDSSIYLCSVDLGGYTFGSGTRLTVV.